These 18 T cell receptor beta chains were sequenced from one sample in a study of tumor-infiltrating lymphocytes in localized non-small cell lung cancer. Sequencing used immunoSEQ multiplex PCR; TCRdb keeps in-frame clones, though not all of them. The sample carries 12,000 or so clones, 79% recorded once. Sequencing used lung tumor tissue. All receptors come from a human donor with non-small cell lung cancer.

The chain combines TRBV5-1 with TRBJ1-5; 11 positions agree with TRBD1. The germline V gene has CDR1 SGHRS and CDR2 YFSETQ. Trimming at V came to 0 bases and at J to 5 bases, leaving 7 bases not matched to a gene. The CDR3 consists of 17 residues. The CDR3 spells CASSLGTGDRGYQPQHF. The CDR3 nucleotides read TGCGCCAGCAGCTTGGGGACCGGGGACAGGGGGTATCAGCCCCAGCATTTT.

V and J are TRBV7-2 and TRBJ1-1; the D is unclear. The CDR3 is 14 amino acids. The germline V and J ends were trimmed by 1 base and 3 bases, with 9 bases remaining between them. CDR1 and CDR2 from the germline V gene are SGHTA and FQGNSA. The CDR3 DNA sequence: TGTGCCAGCAGCTTAGGCCTCACGGACACTGAAGCTTTCTTT. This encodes CASSLGLTDTEAFF. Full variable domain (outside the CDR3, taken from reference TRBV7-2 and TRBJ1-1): GAGVSQSPSNKVTEKGKDVELRCDPISGHTALYWYRQSLGQGLEFLIYFQGNSAPDKSGLPSDRFSAERTGGSVSTLTIQRTQQEDSAVYLCASSLGLTDTEAFFGQGTRLTVV.

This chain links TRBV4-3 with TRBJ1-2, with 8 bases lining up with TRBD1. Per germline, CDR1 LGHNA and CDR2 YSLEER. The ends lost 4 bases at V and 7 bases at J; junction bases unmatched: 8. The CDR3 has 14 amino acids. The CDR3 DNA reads TGCGCCAGCAGCCCGCGGGACAGGATACGTGGCTACACCTTC. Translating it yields CASSPRDRIRGYTF.

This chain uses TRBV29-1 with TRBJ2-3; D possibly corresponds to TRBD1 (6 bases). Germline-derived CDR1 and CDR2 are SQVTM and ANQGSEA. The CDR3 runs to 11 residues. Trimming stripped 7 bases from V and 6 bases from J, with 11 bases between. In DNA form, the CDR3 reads TGCAGCGCCAACAGGGTGGATACGCAGTATTTT. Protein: CSANRVDTQYF.

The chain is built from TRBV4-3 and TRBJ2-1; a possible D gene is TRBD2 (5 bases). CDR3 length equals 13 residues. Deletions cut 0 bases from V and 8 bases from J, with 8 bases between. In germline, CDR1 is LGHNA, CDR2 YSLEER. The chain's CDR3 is CASSQDFGDEQFF. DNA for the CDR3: TGCGCCAGCAGCCAAGATTTCGGGGATGAGCAGTTCTTC.

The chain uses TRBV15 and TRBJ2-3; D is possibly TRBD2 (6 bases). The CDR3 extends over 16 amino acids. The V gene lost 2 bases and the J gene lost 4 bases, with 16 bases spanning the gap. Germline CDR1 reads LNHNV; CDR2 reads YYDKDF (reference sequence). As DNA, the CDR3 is TGTGCCACCAGCAGAAGGTGGGGGGATGGGGCAGATACGCAGTATTTT. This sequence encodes CATSRRWGDGADTQYF.

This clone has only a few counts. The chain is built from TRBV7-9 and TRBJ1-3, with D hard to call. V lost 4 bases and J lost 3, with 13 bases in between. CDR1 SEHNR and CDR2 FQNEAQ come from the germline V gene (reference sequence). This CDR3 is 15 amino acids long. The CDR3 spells CASSSPSTIGNTIYF. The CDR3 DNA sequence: TGTGCCAGCAGCTCACCTAGCACAATTGGAAACACCATATATTTT.

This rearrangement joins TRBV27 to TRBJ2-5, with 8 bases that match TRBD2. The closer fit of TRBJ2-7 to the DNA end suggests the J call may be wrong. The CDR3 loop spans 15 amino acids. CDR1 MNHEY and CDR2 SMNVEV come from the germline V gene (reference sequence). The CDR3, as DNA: TGTGCCAGCAGTCCTCGAGGGACTAGGCTGTACGAGCAGTACTTC. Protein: CASSPRGTRLYEQYF.

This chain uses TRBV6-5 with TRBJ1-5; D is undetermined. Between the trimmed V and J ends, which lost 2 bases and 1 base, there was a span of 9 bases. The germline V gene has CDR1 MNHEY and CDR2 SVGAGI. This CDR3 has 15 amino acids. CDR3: CASSYLPGSNQPQHF. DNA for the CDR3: TGTGCCAGCAGTTACCTGCCTGGAAGCAATCAGCCCCAGCATTTT.

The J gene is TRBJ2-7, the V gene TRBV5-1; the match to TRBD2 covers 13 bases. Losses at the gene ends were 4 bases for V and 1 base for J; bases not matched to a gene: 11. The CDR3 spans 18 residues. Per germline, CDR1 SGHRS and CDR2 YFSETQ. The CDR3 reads CASSLRTSGGISSYEQYF. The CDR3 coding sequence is TGCGCCAGCAGCCTAAGGACTAGCGGGGGAATTTCATCCTACGAGCAGTACTTC.

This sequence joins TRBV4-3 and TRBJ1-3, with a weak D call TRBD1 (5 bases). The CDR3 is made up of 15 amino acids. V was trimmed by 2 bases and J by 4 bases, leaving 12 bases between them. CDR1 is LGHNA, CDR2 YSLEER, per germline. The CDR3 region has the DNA TGCGCCAGCAGCCAATCCACAGGACCAGGAAACACCATATATTTT. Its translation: CASSQSTGPGNTIYF.

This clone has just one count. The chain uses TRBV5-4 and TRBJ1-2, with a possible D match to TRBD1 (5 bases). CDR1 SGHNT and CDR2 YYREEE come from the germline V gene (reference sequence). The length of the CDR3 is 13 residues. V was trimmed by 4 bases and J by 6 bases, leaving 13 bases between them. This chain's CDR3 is CASSPGTRDGYTF. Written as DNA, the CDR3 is TGTGCCAGCAGCCCCGGGACGAGAGATGGCTACACCTTC.

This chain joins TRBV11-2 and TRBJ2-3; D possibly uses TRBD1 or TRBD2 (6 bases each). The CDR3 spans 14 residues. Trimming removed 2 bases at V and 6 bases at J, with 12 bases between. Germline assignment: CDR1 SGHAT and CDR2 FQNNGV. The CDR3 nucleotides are TGTGCCAGCAGCTTAAGACGGGGGCTGGATACGCAGTATTTT. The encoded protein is CASSLRRGLDTQYF.

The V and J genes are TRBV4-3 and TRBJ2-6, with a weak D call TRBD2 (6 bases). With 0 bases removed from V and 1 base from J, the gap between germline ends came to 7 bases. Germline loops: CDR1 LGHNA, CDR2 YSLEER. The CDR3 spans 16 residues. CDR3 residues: CASSQDRGSGANVLTF. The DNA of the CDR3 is TGCGCCAGCAGCCAAGATCGGGGGTCTGGGGCCAACGTCCTGACTTTC.

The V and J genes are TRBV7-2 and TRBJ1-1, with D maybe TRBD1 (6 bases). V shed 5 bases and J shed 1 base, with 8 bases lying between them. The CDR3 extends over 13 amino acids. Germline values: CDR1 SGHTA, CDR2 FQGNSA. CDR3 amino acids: CASSIGGNTEAFF. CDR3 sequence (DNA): TGTGCCAGCAGCATAGGGGGGAACACTGAAGCTTTCTTT.

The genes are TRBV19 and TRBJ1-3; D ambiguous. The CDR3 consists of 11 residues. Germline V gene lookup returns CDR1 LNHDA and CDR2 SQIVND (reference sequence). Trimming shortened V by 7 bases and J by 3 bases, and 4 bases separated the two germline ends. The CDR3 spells CASKLGNTIYF. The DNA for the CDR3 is TGTGCCAGTAAACTTGGAAACACCATATATTTT. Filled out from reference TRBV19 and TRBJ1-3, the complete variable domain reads DGGITQSPKYLFRKEGQNVTLSCEQNLNHDAMYWYRQDPGQGLRLIYYSQIVNDFQKGDIAEGYSVSREKKESFPLTVTSAQKNPTAFYLCASKLGNTIYFGEGSWLTVV.

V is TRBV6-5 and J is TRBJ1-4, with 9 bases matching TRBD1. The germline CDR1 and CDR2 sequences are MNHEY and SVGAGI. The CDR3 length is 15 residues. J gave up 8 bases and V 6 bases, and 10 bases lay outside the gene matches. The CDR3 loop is CASRTGGNTREKLFF. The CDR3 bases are TGTGCCAGCAGGACAGGGGGGAATACGAGGGAAAAACTGTTTTTT.

The CDR3 loop reads CASSELNVPNQPQHF. The CDR3 DNA sequence: TGTGCCAGCAGTGAATTGAATGTCCCAAATCAGCCCCAGCATTTT. The chain combines TRBV6-1 with TRBJ1-5; D gene uncertain. V was clipped by 2 bases and J by 4 bases, with 12 bases between them. Germline CDR1 and CDR2: MNHNS and SASEGT. CDR3 length: 15 amino acids.